These 24 T cell receptor beta chains share one sample of origin, sequenced in a study of regulatory T cells in long-lasting Graves disease. The time point is: newly diagnosed GD, antithyroid drugs for less than 3 months. TCR sequences were obtained from RNA taken from PBMCs. Arm-PCR of CDR3 regions and iRepertoire HTBI primers were the basis on which TCR beta libraries were built. TCRdb itself ran the multiplex PCR reads through MiXCR, one entry per CDR3 protein. The table includes around 400,000 distinct CDR3 sequences, around 16% detected once. Sequencing was performed on peripheral blood mononuclear cells (PBMCs), taken at new diagnosis, from a patient treated with antithyroid drugs. These receptors were obtained from a female donor with Graves disease.

The chain recombines TRBV6-1 with TRBJ1-4; 9 bases align to TRBD1. The CDR3 totals 17 residues. V trimming: 6 bases; J trimming: 3 bases; junction bases outside the gene matches: 11. Germline CDR1 MNHNS, CDR2 SASEGT. The CDR3 region has the DNA TGTGCCAGCAGGGAAACAGGGGGCGCAGGGGCTAATGAAAAACTGTTTTTT. This gives the protein CASRETGGAGANEKLFF.

This clonotype was seen many times. This chain joins TRBV10-3 and TRBJ1-6; possibly TRBD1 for D (5 bases). The germline gives CDR1 ENHRY, CDR2 SYGVKD. V lost 6 bases and J 6 bases, leaving 21 bases between the germline ends. The CDR3 loop spans 17 amino acids. This CDR3 reads CAISASPGPGGNSPLHF. The CDR3 DNA sequence: TGTGCCATCAGCGCCTCCCCGGGGCCCGGCGGTAATTCACCCCTCCACTTT.

In this sample, this clonotype turned up many times. The V call is TRBV28, the J call TRBJ2-3; D is ambiguous. Germline CDR1 MDHEN, CDR2 SYDVKM. V lost 3 bases to trimming and J lost 7 bases, with 8 bases between them. The CDR3 spans 12 residues. CDR3 residues: CASSFYSYTQYF. DNA of the CDR3: TGTGCCAGCAGTTTTTACTCCTATACGCAGTATTTT.

This clonotype was observed a handful of times. One junction end disagrees with the germline gene, perhaps due to a read error. The chain employs TRBV6-2 or TRBV6-3 and TRBJ2-5, with D possibly being TRBD1 or TRBD2 (5 bases each). CDR3 length equals 14 residues. CDR1 and CDR2 from the germline V gene are MNHEY and SVGEGT. CDR3 protein: CAGSYVGTQETQYF. Here the CDR3 DNA reads TGTGCCGGCAGTTACGTCGGGACCCAAGAGACCCAGTACTTC.

This clonotype was detected many times. The rearrangement joins TRBV15 to TRBJ2-7, with a weak D call TRBD2 (5 bases). The V gene's germline CDR1 is LNHNV and CDR2 YYDKDF (reference sequence). V lost 0 bases and J lost 2, with 11 bases in between. This CDR3 spans 15 amino acids. In DNA, the CDR3 is TGTGCCACCAGCAGAGATACGGGAACGGCCTACGAGCAGTACTTC. This encodes CATSRDTGTAYEQYF. The full variable domain, with the rest looked up from reference TRBV15 and TRBJ2-7, is DAMVIQNPRYQVTQFGKPVTLSCSQTLNHNVMYWYQQKSSQAPKLLFHYYDKDFNNEADTPDNFQSRRPNTSFCFLDIRSPGLGDTAMYLCATSRDTGTAYEQYFGPGTRLTVT.

In its sample, this clonotype was seen a few times. This chain uses TRBV20-1 with TRBJ1-1; the D is unclear. CDR3 length equals 13 residues. Trimming left V 2 bases short and J 1 base short, with 8 bases between. The germline CDR1 and CDR2 sequences are DFQATT and SNEGSKA (reference sequence). The CDR3 reads CSARLTRNTEAFF. The CDR3 DNA is TGCAGTGCTAGACTGACGAGGAACACTGAAGCTTTCTTT.

V is TRBV12-3 or TRBV12-4 and J is TRBJ1-4; 9 nucleotides line up with TRBD1. The CDR3 loop spans 16 amino acids. V was clipped by 0 bases and J by 10 bases; unmatched bases: 9. The DNA for the CDR3 is TGTGCCAGCAGTTTAGCGCAACAGGGGGCTGGGGGAAAACTGTTTTTT. As protein: CASSLAQQGAGGKLFF.

The rearrangement links TRBV7-2 to TRBJ1-1, with 12 bases identical to TRBD1. The trim removed 5 bases at V and 5 bases at J, leaving 18 bases unmatched. CDR1 and CDR2 (germline): SGHTA, FQGNSA. The CDR3 runs to 19 residues. CDR3 in amino acids: CASSLEHTGTGGARTEAFF. The CDR3 DNA follows: TGTGCCAGCAGCCTAGAGCACACCGGGACAGGGGGCGCGCGGACTGAAGCTTTCTTT.

Ten or more counts support this clonotype. The J gene is TRBJ2-7, the V gene TRBV10-1; TRBD1 might be the D (6 bases). The germline CDR1 and CDR2 sequences are WNHNN and SYGVQD (reference sequence). Trimming removed 4 bases from V and 0 bases from J, with 16 bases in between. CDR3 length equals 16 residues. The CDR3 DNA sequence: TGCGCCAGCAGTGCCACAGGGTGGGGTACCTCCTACGAGCAGTACTTC. Translated, it gives CASSATGWGTSYEQYF.

This chain joins TRBV7-3 and TRBJ2-6; weak D call: TRBD1 (6 bases). Germline values: CDR1 SGHTA, CDR2 FQGTGA. V lost 5 bases to trimming and J lost 1 base, with 9 bases between them. The CDR3 covers 15 residues. The CDR3 here is CASSKTGSGANVLTF. The CDR3 coding sequence is TGTGCCAGCAGCAAAACAGGGTCTGGGGCCAACGTCCTGACTTTC.

This clonotype was picked up many times. Germline and junction disagree at one end, which may indicate a read error. The chain joins TRBV5-1 to TRBJ1-2, with D possibly matching TRBD1 (6 bases). Germline loops: CDR1 SGHRS, CDR2 YFSETQ. The CDR3 is 13 amino acids. CDR3 nucleotides: TGTGCCAGCAGCTTCGGACAGACTTATGGCTACACCTTC. It codes for CASSFGQTYGYTF.

This chain links TRBV7-2 with TRBJ1-2; 7 positions match TRBD1. J was trimmed by 5 bases and V by 5 bases; bases with no gene match: 8. Per the germline V gene, CDR1 is SGHTA and CDR2 is FQGNSA. The length of the CDR3 is 14 residues. The CDR3 spells CASSPWDRPYGYTF. CDR3 DNA: TGTGCCAGCAGCCCATGGGACAGACCTTATGGCTACACCTTC.

In its sample, this clonotype was seen many times. The rearrangement uses TRBV12-3 or TRBV12-4 and TRBJ2-3, with D maybe TRBD1 (5 bases). Trimming removed 10 bases from V and 6 bases from J, with 20 bases in between. The CDR3 loop spans 14 amino acids. The CDR3 nucleotides are TGTGCCACTAGTTTTGCAGGGCCGAGGGATACGCAGTATTTT. As protein: CATSFAGPRDTQYF.

This clonotype has ten or more counts. This chain uses TRBV20-1 with TRBJ2-7, with 9 bases matching TRBD2. The germline V gene encodes CDR1 DFQATT and CDR2 SNEGSKA (reference sequence). The CDR3 runs to 19 residues. V was clipped by 7 bases and J by 1 base; unmatched bases: 23. The CDR3 region has the DNA TGCAGTGTCCGTGGGTTACGCGGCGGGAGGGCCCGGAGTTCCTACGAGCAGTACTTC. This sequence encodes CSVRGLRGGRARSSYEQYF.

This clonotype appeared many times. CDR3 sequence reads: CASSPPSGVGYTF. The CDR3 region has the DNA TGTGCCAGCTCACCACCGTCTGGGGTCGGCTACACCTTC. The rearrangement links TRBV18 to TRBJ1-2, with unresolved D. The CDR3 loop spans 13 amino acids. From germline, CDR1 is KGHSH and CDR2 LQKENI. Trimming cost V 0 bases and J 8 bases, with 10 bases left between them.

This clonotype was detected ten times or more. The V gene is TRBV20-1, the J gene TRBJ2-5; TRBD2 agrees at 7 bases. Per germline, CDR1 DFQATT and CDR2 SNEGSKA (reference sequence). The J segment lost 4 bases and the V segment lost 5 bases, leaving 13 bases of the junction unmatched. The CDR3 spans 15 residues. The DNA for the CDR3 is TGCAGTGCTCCTGTTCTGACTAGCTACCGAGAGACCCAGTACTTC. Amino acids: CSAPVLTSYRETQYF.

Ten or more counts support this clonotype. CDR3 bases: TGTGCCAGCGGGAACAGGGAGAACACTGAAGCTTTCTTT. This translates into CASGNRENTEAFF. The rearrangement uses TRBV6-1 and TRBJ1-1, with D tentatively TRBD1 (6 bases). The CDR3 runs 13 residues. Germline CDR1 and CDR2: MNHNS and SASEGT. V shed 8 bases and J shed 1 base, with 11 bases lying between them.

This clonotype was seen repeatedly, ten times or more. The J gene is TRBJ2-6, the V gene TRBV7-9, with D possibly being TRBD1 (6 bases). Trimming took 0 bases from V and 1 from J, leaving 22 bases between them. The germline gives CDR1 SEHNR, CDR2 FQNEAQ (reference sequence). This CDR3 is built from 21 residues. CDR3 in DNA: TGTGCCAGCAGCTTAGCCCCTATAAACAGGGAACTACTTTCTGGGGCCAACGTCCTGACTTTC. It specifies CASSLAPINRELLSGANVLTF.

This clonotype has ten or more counts. The V gene is TRBV28, the J gene TRBJ1-4; 7 bases agree with TRBD1. The CDR3 sequence is 14 residues long. CDR1 is MDHEN, CDR2 SYDVKM, per germline. V shed 4 bases and J 5 bases; nucleotides not matched to a gene: 4. CDR3 bases: TGTGCCAGCAGTTCCGGGACAGAGAATGAAAAACTGTTTTTT. Amino acid sequence: CASSSGTENEKLFF. The variable domain in full, with the rest retrieved from reference TRBV28 and TRBJ1-4, is DVKVTQSSRYLVKRTGEKVFLECVQDMDHENMFWYRQDPGLGLRLIYFSYDVKMKEKGDIPEGYSVSREKKERFSLILESASTNQTSMYLCASSSGTENEKLFFGSGTQLSVL.

The chain has TRBV9 and TRBJ1-5, with unresolved D. The CDR3 sequence is 15 residues long. Trimming took 0 bases from V and 4 from J, leaving 11 bases between them. Germline values: CDR1 SGDLS, CDR2 YYNGEE. CDR3 sequence: CASSVGETLNQPQHF. Here the CDR3 DNA reads TGTGCCAGCAGCGTAGGAGAGACCTTAAATCAGCCCCAGCATTTT.

There are a few counts of this clonotype. The DNA for the CDR3 is TGTGCCAGCAGTGAAAAGCGGGGGCGGGATGAGCAGTTCTTC. It yields the protein CASSEKRGRDEQFF. The chain is built from TRBV6-1 and TRBJ2-1; 8 nucleotides match TRBD2. The junction had 5 bases not matched to a gene; V was cut back by 2 bases and J by 8 bases. The germline V gene has CDR1 MNHNS and CDR2 SASEGT. The CDR3 has 14 amino acids.

This clonotype was picked up many times. The genes are TRBV7-3 and TRBJ2-7; 8 nucleotides line up with TRBD2. V shed 5 bases, J shed 3 bases, and the junction held 9 bases outside the gene matches. The CDR3 runs 15 residues. Per the germline V gene, CDR1 is SGHTA and CDR2 is FQGTGA. CDR3 amino acids: CASSPRGLAIYEQYF. CDR3 nucleotides: TGTGCCAGCAGCCCCCGTGGACTAGCTATCTACGAGCAGTACTTC.

This clonotype has more than one count but fewer than ten. CDR3 protein: CASSMRETQYF. Written as DNA, the CDR3 is TGTGCCAGTAGTATGAGGGAGACCCAGTACTTC. This chain links TRBV19 with TRBJ2-5, with D unresolved. The CDR3 is 11 amino acids. V was clipped by 3 bases and J by 5 bases, with 4 bases between them. Germline values: CDR1 LNHDA, CDR2 SQIVND (reference sequence).

This clonotype has ten or more counts. The CDR3 reads CASSQPVGTSTDTQYF. DNA for the CDR3: TGTGCCAGCAGCCAGCCGGTTGGAACTAGCACAGATACGCAGTATTTT. The V gene is TRBV5-4, the J gene TRBJ2-3, with D unclear. V was cut by 4 bases and J by 0 bases, with 15 bases left in between. The CDR3 has 16 amino acids. Looked up from germline, CDR1 is SGHNT and CDR2 is YYREEE (reference sequence).